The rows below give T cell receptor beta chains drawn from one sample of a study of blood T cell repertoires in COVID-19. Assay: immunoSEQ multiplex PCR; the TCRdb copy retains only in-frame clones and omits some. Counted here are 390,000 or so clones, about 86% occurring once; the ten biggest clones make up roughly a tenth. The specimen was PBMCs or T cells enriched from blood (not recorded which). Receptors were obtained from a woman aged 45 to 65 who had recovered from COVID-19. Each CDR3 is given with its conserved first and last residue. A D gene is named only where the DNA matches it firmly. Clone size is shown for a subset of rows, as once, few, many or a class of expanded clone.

CDR3nt: TGTGCCATCGGAGAGGACAGGGGGAAGGCATATAGCAATCAGCCCCAGCATTTT
CDR3aa: CAIGEDRGKAYSNQPQHF
d_gene: TRBD1
v_gene: TRBV10-3
j_gene: TRBJ1-5
abundance: NA

CDR3nt: TGTGCCAGCAGTAGCGCAGATACGCAGTATTTT
CDR3aa: CASSSADTQYF
d_gene: NA
v_gene: TRBV6-5
j_gene: TRBJ2-3
abundance: NA

CDR3nt: TGTGCCAGCAGCGCCTCCCTGACAGGGAGCTCCTACGAGCAGTACTTC
CDR3aa: CASSASLTGSSYEQYF
d_gene: TRBD1
v_gene: TRBV7-2
j_gene: TRBJ2-7
abundance: few

CDR3nt: TGTGCCAGCAGCCAATCGCGAGGTCGAACTGAAGCTTTCTTT
CDR3aa: CASSQSRGRTEAFF
d_gene: NA
v_gene: TRBV11-2
j_gene: TRBJ1-1
abundance: once

CDR3nt: TGTGCCAGCACGAGGGAGAATCAGCCCCAGCATTTT
CDR3aa: CASTRENQPQHF
d_gene: NA
v_gene: TRBV7-9
j_gene: TRBJ1-5
abundance: NA

CDR3nt: TGTGCCAGCAGCCCACAGACCCGACAGGGTATACGTTATGGCTACACCTTC
CDR3aa: CASSPQTRQGIRYGYTF
d_gene: TRBD1
v_gene: TRBV5-4
j_gene: TRBJ1-2
abundance: many

CDR3nt: TGCGCCAGCAGCAGCACAGGGGGCGTTCAGCCCCAGCATTTT
CDR3aa: CASSSTGGVQPQHF
d_gene: TRBD1
v_gene: TRBV5-1
j_gene: TRBJ1-5
abundance: NA

CDR3nt: TGTGCCAGCAGCTTAGCGCCTACGGAGACCCAGTACTTC
CDR3aa: CASSLAPTETQYF
d_gene: NA
v_gene: TRBV7-8
j_gene: TRBJ2-5
abundance: NA

CDR3nt: TGCGCCAGCAGCCAAACCAGACTAGCGGGGGCCCTTATCTCTGGGGCCAACGTCCTGACTTTC
CDR3aa: CASSQTRLAGALISGANVLTF
d_gene: TRBD2
v_gene: TRBV4-1
j_gene: TRBJ2-6
abundance: NA

CDR3nt: TGCGCCAGCAGTGATTCTCCTCGGGTCGGAAACACCATATATTTT
CDR3aa: CASSDSPRVGNTIYF
d_gene: NA
v_gene: TRBV10-1
j_gene: TRBJ1-3
abundance: NA

CDR3nt: TGTGCCACCAGCAGAGAGGGACAGGGGAGAGACACTGAAGCTTTCTTT
CDR3aa: CATSREGQGRDTEAFF
d_gene: TRBD1
v_gene: TRBV15
j_gene: TRBJ1-1
abundance: NA

CDR3nt: TGCGCCAGCAGCTTTGACGGGGTAATTTCACCCCTCCACTTT
CDR3aa: CASSFDGVISPLHF
d_gene: NA
v_gene: TRBV5-1
j_gene: TRBJ1-6
abundance: NA

CDR3nt: TGCGCCAGCAGCTTGCGAACAGGGGGCGCGGACACTGAAGCTTTCTTT
CDR3aa: CASSLRTGGADTEAFF
d_gene: TRBD1
v_gene: TRBV5-1
j_gene: TRBJ1-1
abundance: NA

CDR3nt: TGTGCCAGCAGTTTACCTCGACCGAACAGGGGGCTTCGCGAGCAGTTCTTC
CDR3aa: CASSLPRPNRGLREQFF
d_gene: TRBD1
v_gene: TRBV27
j_gene: TRBJ2-1
abundance: NA

CDR3nt: TGTGCCAGCACGGGGTACAGTCTTTTGGTGAACACTGAAGCTTTCTTT
CDR3aa: CASTGYSLLVNTEAFF
d_gene: NA
v_gene: TRBV28
j_gene: TRBJ1-1
abundance: NA

CDR3nt: TGTGCCAGCAGCACAGGTGAGGTAGCTTTCTTT
CDR3aa: CASSTGEVAFF
d_gene: NA
v_gene: TRBV7-9
j_gene: TRBJ1-1
abundance: NA

CDR3nt: TGTGCCAGCAGCTTTAGGGAGTACGGCTACACCTTC
CDR3aa: CASSFREYGYTF
d_gene: NA
v_gene: TRBV7-9
j_gene: TRBJ1-2
abundance: NA

CDR3nt: TGTGCCAGCAGCCTCCTTCCCAGGACTACCTCCACCGGGGAGCTGTTTTTT
CDR3aa: CASSLLPRTTSTGELFF
d_gene: NA
v_gene: TRBV3-1/TRBV3-2
j_gene: TRBJ2-2
abundance: NA

CDR3nt: TGTGCCAGCAGCCTGGGGGGGGCGACTCAGCCCCAGCATTTT
CDR3aa: CASSLGGATQPQHF
d_gene: NA
v_gene: TRBV16
j_gene: TRBJ1-5
abundance: NA

CDR3nt: TGTGCCAGCAGCTTGACAGGGGCAACTAATGAAAAACTGTTTTTT
CDR3aa: CASSLTGATNEKLFF
d_gene: TRBD1
v_gene: TRBV5-4
j_gene: TRBJ1-4
abundance: NA

CDR3nt: TGTGCCAGCAGCGTAGGGGCGATCACCGGGGAGCTGTTTTTT
CDR3aa: CASSVGAITGELFF
d_gene: NA
v_gene: TRBV9
j_gene: TRBJ2-2
abundance: few

CDR3nt: TGCGCCAGCAGCGAGGGACAGGGGGGCGGCTACACCTTC
CDR3aa: CASSEGQGGGYTF
d_gene: TRBD1
v_gene: TRBV5-1
j_gene: TRBJ1-2
abundance: NA

CDR3nt: TGTGCCTGGAGTGTAGGCAGGGGTTTTGGCTACACCTTC
CDR3aa: CAWSVGRGFGYTF
d_gene: NA
v_gene: TRBV30
j_gene: TRBJ1-2
abundance: NA

CDR3nt: TGTGCCAGCAGTCATAATCTGGGGGCTGCAACTAATGAAAAACTGTTTTTT
CDR3aa: CASSHNLGAATNEKLFF
d_gene: NA
v_gene: TRBV6-6
j_gene: TRBJ1-4
abundance: NA